The clone carrying this T cell receptor (beta chain) came up a few times. TCRdb reprocessed the RT-PCR reads via MiXCR and lists one record per CDR3 protein. The repertoire includes more than 550,000 distinct CDR3 sequences, approximately 15% of them detected once, and about 3.6% sits in the top ten. The CDR3 has 13 residues. From germline, CDR1 is LGHDT and CDR2 YNNKEL (reference sequence). The V end was cut by 3 bases, the J end by 4 bases, with 9 bases between. The chain employs TRBV3-1 and TRBJ1-1; unclear D gene. The sequence was obtained from a female donor in good health, serving as a healthy control. The sequenced sample consisted of memory CD4+ T cells from blood. CDR3 DNA sequence: TGTGCCAGCAGCCATACACAGCCCACTGAAGCTTTCTTT. It yields the protein CASSHTQPTEAFF.